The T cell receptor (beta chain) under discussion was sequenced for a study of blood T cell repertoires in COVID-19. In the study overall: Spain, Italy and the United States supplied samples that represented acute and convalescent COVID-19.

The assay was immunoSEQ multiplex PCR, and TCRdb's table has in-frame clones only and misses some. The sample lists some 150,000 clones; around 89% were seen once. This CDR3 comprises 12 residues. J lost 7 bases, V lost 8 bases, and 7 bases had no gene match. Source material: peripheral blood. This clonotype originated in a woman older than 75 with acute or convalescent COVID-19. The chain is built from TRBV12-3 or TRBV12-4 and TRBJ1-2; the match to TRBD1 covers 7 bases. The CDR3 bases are TGTGCCAGCGGGGACAGACAGGTTGGCTACACCTTC. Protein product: CASGDRQVGYTF.